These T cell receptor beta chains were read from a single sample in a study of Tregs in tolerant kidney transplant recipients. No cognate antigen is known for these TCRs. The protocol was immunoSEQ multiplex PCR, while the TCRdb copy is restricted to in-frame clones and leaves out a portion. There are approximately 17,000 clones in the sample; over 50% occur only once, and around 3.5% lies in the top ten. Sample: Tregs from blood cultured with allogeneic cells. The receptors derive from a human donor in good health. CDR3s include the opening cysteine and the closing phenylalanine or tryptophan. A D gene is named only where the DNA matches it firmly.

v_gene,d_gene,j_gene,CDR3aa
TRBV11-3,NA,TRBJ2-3,CASSPRLGRGTDTQYF
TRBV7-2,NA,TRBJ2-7,CASSPGPNYEQYF
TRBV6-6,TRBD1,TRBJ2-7,CASSRDRGASYEQYF
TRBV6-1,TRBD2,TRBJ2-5,CATGRFGETQYF
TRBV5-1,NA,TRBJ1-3,CASSLGRPSGNTIYF
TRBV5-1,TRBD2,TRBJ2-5,CASSPFEREGDRAQYF
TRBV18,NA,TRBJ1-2,CASSRGQQGNYGYTF
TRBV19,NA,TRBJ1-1,CASSIREGGTEAFF
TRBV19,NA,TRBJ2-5,CASSSPFKGLGETQYF
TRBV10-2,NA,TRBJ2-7,CASRPRQDSYEQYF
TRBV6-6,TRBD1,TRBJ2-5,CASRGQWETQYF
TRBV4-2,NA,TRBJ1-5,CASSQSGAGYNQPQHF
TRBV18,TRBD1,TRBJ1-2,CASSLQQGGNYGYTF
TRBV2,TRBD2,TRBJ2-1,CASSEGPSGVSYNEQFF
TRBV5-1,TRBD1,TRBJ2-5,CASSQALTGYQETQYF
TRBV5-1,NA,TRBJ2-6,CASKQDSGANVLTF
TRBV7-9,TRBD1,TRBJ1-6,CASRLTGGRGNSPLHF
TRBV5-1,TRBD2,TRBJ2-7,CASSLEWGGRDEQYF
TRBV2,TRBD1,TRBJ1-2,CASRLTGGVYGYTF
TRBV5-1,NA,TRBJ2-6,CASSSRETGANVLTF
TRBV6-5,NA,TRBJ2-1,CASSRVGEQFF
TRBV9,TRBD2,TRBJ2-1,CASSLRGGDYNEQFF
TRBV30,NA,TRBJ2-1,CAWNVGLTPYNEQFF
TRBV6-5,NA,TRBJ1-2,CASRNGTVYGYTF
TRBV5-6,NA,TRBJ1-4,CASSFLSGANEKLFF
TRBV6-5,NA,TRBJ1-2,CASRASGVNYGYTF
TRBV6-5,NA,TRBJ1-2,CASTGTKGYTF
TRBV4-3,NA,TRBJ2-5,CASSQVGGLQETQYF
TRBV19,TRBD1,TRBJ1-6,CASTRGGQGNSPLHF
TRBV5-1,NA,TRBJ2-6,CASSLVGGTGANVLTF
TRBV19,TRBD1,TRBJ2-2,CASLGTGSTGELFF
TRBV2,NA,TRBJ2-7,CASRRDTASYEQYF
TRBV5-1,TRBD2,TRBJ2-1,CASSFNSGTDNEQFF
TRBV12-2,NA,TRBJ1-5,CASRLAKGGIVNQPQHF
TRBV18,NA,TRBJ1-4,CASSDLQGGKEKLFF
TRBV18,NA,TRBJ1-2,CASSPTRGNYGYTF